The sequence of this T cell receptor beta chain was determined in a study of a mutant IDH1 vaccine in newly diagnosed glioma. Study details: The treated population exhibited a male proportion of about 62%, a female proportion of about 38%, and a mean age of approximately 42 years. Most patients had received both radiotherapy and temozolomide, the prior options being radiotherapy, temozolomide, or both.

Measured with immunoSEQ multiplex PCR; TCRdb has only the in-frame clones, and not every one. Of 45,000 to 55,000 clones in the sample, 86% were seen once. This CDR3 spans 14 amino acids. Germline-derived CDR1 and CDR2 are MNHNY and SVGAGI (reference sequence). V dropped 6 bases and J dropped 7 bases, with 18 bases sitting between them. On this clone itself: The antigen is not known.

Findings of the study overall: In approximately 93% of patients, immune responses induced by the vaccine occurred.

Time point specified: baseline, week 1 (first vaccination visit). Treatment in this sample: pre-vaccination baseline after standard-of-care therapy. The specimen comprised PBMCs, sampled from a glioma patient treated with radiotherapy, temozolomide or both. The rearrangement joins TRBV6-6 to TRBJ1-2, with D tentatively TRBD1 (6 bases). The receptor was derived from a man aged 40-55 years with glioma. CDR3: CASSLAAGVRGYTF. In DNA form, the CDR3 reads TGTGCCAGCAGCCTTGCCGCAGGGGTGCGTGGCTACACCTTC.